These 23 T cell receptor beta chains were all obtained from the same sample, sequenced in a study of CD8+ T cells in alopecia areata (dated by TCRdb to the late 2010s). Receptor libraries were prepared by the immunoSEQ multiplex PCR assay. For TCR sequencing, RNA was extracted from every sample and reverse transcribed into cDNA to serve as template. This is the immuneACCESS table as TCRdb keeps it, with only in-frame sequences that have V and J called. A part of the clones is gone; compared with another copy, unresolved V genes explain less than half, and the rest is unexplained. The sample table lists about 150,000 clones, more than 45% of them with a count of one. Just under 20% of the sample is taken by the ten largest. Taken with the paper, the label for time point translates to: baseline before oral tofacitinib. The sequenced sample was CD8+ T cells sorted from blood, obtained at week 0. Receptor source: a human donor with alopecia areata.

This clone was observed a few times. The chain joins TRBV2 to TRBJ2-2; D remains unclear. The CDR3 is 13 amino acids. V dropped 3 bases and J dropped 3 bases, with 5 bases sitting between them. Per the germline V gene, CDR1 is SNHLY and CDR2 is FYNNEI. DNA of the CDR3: TGTGCCAGCAGTGATTTTGACACCGGGGAGCTGTTTTTT. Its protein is CASSDFDTGELFF. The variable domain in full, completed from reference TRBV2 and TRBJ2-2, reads EPEVTQTPSHQVTQMGQEVILRCVPISNHLYFYWYRQILGQKVEFLVSFYNNEISEKSEIFDDQFSVERPDGSNFTLKIRSTKLEDSAMYFCASSDFDTGELFFGEGSRLTVL.

This CDR3 is CASSLGQGKEVTGELFF. In nucleotides, the CDR3 is TGTGCCAGCAGTCTGGGACAGGGTAAAGAGGTAACCGGGGAGCTGTTTTTT. V usage is TRBV27 and J usage is TRBJ2-2; 9 bases agree with TRBD1. Germline loops: CDR1 MNHEY, CDR2 SMNVEV (reference sequence). With 5 bases clipped from V and 5 bases from J, the junction kept 12 bases outside the gene matches. The CDR3 totals 17 residues.

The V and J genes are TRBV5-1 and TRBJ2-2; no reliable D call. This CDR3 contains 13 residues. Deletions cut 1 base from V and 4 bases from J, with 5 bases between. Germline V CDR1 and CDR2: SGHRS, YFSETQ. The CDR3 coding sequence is TGCGCCAGCAGCTTGTGGGGCACCGGGGAGCTGTTTTTT. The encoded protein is CASSLWGTGELFF.

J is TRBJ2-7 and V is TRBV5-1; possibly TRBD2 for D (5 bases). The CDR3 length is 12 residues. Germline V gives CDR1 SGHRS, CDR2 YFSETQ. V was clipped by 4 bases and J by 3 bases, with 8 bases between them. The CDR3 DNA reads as TGCGCCAGCAGCGCTGAGGGCTACGAGCAGTACTTC. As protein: CASSAEGYEQYF. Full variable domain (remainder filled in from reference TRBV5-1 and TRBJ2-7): KAGVTQTPRYLIKTRGQQVTLSCSPISGHRSVSWYQQTPGQGLQFLFEYFSETQRNKGNFPGRFSGRQFSNSRSEMNVSTLELGDSALYLCASSAEGYEQYFGPGTRLTVT.

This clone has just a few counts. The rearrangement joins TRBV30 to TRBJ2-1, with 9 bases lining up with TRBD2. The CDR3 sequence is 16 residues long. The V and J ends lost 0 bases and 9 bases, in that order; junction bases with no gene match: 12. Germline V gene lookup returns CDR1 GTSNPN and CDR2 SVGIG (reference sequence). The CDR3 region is CAWSVLGGGAFGEQFF. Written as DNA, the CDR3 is TGTGCCTGGAGTGTACTAGGCGGGGGGGCCTTCGGTGAGCAGTTCTTC.

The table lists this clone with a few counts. The CDR3, as DNA: TGTGCCAGCAGCCTAGCAACAGATACGCAGTATTTT. It specifies CASSLATDTQYF. The chain employs TRBV13 and TRBJ2-3; D perhaps matches TRBD2 (5 bases). CDR1 and CDR2 (germline): PRHDT, FYEKMQ (reference sequence). The CDR3 is 12 amino acids. V was cut by 5 bases and J by 3 bases, with 6 bases left in between. The full variable domain, its missing parts supplied by reference TRBV13 and TRBJ2-3, is AAGVIQSPRHLIKEKRETATLKCYPIPRHDTVYWYQQGPGQDPQFLISFYEKMQSDKGSIPDRFSAQQFSDYHSELNMSSLELGDSALYFCASSLATDTQYFGPGTRLTVL.

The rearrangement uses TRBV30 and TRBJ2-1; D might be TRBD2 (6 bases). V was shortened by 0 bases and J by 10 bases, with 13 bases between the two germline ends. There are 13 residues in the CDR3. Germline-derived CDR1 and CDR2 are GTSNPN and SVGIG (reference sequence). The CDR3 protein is CAWSVGGVEEQFF. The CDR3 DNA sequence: TGTGCCTGGAGTGTAGGCGGGGTAGAGGAGCAGTTCTTC.

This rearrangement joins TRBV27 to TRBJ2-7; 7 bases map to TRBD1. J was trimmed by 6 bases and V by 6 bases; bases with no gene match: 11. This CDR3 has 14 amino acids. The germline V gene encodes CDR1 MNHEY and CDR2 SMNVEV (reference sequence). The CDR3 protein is CASRIAGTAFEQYF. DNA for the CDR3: TGTGCCAGCAGAATCGCCGGGACAGCGTTCGAGCAGTACTTC.

The CDR3 nucleotides read TGTGCCAGCACCGATGGTGCCAGGCACAATGAGCAGTTCTTC. This sequence encodes CASTDGARHNEQFF. The rearrangement uses TRBV25-1 and TRBJ2-1; D unclear. Germline V gene data show CDR1 as MGHDK and CDR2 as SYGVNS. This CDR3 has 14 residues. Trimming cost V 7 bases and J 5 bases, with 15 bases left between them.

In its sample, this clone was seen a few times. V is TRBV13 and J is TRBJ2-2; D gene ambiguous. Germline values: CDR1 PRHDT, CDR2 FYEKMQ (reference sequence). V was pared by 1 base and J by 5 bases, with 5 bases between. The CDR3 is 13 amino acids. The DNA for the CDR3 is TGTGCCAGCAGCTTAGCTGTGACCGGGGAGCTGTTTTTT. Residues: CASSLAVTGELFF. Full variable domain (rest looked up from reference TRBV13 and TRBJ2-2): AAGVIQSPRHLIKEKRETATLKCYPIPRHDTVYWYQQGPGQDPQFLISFYEKMQSDKGSIPDRFSAQQFSDYHSELNMSSLELGDSALYFCASSLAVTGELFFGEGSRLTVL.

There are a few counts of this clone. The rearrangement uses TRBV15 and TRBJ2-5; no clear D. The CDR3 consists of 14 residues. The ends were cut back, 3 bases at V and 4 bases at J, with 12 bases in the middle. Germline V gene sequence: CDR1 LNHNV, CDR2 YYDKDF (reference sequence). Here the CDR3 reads CATSSLEKRETQYF. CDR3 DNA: TGTGCCACCAGCAGTTTGGAAAAACGAGAGACCCAGTACTTC.

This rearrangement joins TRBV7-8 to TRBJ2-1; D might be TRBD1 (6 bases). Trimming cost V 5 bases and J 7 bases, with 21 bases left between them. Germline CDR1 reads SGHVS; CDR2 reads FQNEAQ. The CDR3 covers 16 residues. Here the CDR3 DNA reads TGTGCCAGCAGCACTCGGACCAGGGGTTCGTGGAATGAGCAGTTCTTC. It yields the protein CASSTRTRGSWNEQFF.

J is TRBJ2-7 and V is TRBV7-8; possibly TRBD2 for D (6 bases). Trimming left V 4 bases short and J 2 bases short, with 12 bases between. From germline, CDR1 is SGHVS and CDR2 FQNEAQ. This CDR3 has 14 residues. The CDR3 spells CASSSRDGAYEQYF. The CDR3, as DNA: TGTGCCAGCAGCTCGCGGGACGGAGCCTACGAGCAGTACTTC.

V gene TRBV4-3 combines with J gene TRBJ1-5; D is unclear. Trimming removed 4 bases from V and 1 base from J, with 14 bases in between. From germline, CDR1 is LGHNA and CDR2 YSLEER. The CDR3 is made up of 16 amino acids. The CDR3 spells CASSRVLDPSNQPQHF. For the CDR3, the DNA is TGCGCCAGCAGCCGAGTCCTGGACCCAAGCAATCAGCCCCAGCATTTT.

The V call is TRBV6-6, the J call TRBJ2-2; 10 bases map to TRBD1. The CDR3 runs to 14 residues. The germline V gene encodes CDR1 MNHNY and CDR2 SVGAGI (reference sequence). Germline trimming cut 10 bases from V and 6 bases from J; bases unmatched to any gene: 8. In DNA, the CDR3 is TGTGCCATATCCGGGACAGGGGTGGCCGGGGAGCTGTTTTTT. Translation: CAISGTGVAGELFF.

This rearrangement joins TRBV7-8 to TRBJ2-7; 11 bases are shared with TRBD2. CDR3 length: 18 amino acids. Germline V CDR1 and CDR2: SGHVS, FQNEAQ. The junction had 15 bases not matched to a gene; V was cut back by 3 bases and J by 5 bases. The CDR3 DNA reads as TGTGCCAGCAGCTTTGGGCTAGCGGGGGGACTTATCCCGGACGAGCAGTACTTC. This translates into CASSFGLAGGLIPDEQYF.

The CDR3 reads CATSRDIRVRRDEQYF. The CDR3 coding sequence is TGTGCCACCAGCAGAGATATCCGCGTTCGCAGGGATGAGCAGTACTTC. The rearrangement links TRBV15 to TRBJ2-7, with D possibly being TRBD1 (5 bases). The CDR3 runs 16 residues. Looked up from germline, CDR1 is LNHNV and CDR2 is YYDKDF (reference sequence). The germline V and J ends were trimmed by 0 bases and 7 bases, with 19 bases remaining between them.

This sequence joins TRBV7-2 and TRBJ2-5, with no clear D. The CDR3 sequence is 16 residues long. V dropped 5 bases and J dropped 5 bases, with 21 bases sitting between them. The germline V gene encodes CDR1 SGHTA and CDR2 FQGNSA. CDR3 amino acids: CASSPTIAVMFETQYF. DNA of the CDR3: TGTGCCAGCAGCCCAACCATAGCCGTAATGTTCGAGACCCAGTACTTC.

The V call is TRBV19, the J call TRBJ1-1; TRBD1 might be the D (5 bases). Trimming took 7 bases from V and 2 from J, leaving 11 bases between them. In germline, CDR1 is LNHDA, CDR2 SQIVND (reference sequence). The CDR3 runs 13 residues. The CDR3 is CASKDGTNTEAFF. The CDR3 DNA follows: TGTGCCAGTAAGGACGGGACCAACACTGAAGCTTTCTTT.

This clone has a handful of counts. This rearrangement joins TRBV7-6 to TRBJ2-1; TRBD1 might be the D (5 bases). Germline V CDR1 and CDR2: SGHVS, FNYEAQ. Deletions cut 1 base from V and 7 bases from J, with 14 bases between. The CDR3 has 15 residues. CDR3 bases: TGTGCCAGCAGCTTAGAGCCCAGGGAAGGAAATGAGCAGTTCTTC. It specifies CASSLEPREGNEQFF.

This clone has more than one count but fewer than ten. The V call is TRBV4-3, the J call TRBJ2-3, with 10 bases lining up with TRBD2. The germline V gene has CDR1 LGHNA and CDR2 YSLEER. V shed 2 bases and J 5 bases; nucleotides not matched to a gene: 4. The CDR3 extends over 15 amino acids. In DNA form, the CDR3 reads TGCGCCAGCAGCCAAACTAGCGGGGTTCAAGATACGCAGTATTTT. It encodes CASSQTSGVQDTQYF.

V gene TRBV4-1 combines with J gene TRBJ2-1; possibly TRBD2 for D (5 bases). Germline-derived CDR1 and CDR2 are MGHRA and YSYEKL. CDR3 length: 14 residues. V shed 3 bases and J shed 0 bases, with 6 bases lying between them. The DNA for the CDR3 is TGCGCCAGCAGCCATGGGAGCTCCTACAATGAGCAGTTCTTC. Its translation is CASSHGSSYNEQFF.

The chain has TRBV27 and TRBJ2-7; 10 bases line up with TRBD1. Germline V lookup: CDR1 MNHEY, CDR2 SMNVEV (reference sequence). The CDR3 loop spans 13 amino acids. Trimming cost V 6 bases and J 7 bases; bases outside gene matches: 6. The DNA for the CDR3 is TGTGCCAGCAGAGGGACAGGGGCTCTTGAGCAGTACTTC. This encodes CASRGTGALEQYF.